This is a list of T cell receptor beta chains from one sample in a study of shared clonotypes between healthy human individuals. The repertoire was sequenced with immunoSEQ multiplex PCR; TCRdb's copy has only in-frame clones and lacks some. The table shows about 1,800,000 clones, with approximately 94% occurring only once. The sequenced sample consisted of naive CD8+ T cells sorted from blood. The receptors shown here come from a man aged 18 to 30 in good health. The CDR3 runs from the conserved cysteine through the conserved F or W.

CDR3: CASSALAGEAHEQYF
length: 15
J: TRBJ2-7
V: TRBV2

CDR3: CASSPSWGNTEAFF
length: 14
J: TRBJ1-1
V: TRBV6-5

CDR3: CASSERGHEAFF
length: 12
J: TRBJ1-1
V: TRBV27

CDR3: CASSGDRTDTQYF
length: 13
J: TRBJ2-3
V: TRBV13

CDR3: CASSSTGGKLFF
length: 12
J: TRBJ1-4
V: TRBV5-1

CDR3: CASRDGVYGYTF
length: 12
J: TRBJ1-2
V: TRBV6-5

CDR3: CASSLQLEKLFF
length: 12
J: TRBJ1-4
V: TRBV7-9

CDR3: CASSYSTHTGELFF
length: 14
J: TRBJ2-2
V: TRBV6-5

CDR3: CASSQEGSGIPGELFF
length: 16
J: TRBJ2-2
V: TRBV4-1

CDR3: CASTAAQESNTEAFF
length: 15
J: TRBJ1-1
V: TRBV6-6

CDR3: CASSVGGGGTVGYTF
length: 15
J: TRBJ1-2
V: TRBV9

CDR3: CASSQGGRGPEETQYF
length: 16
J: TRBJ2-5
V: TRBV4-1

CDR3: CASSIGWDRTLNYGYTF
length: 17
J: TRBJ1-2
V: TRBV19

CDR3: CASSPSTGGITYEQYF
length: 16
J: TRBJ2-7
V: TRBV27

CDR3: CATSDWGLAKTQYF
length: 14
J: TRBJ2-5
V: TRBV15

CDR3: CASSDATYNEQFF
length: 13
J: TRBJ2-1
V: TRBV2

CDR3: CASSLFPSGIYEQYF
length: 15
J: TRBJ2-7
V: TRBV5-1

CDR3: CASSEFAGNTEAFF
length: 14
J: TRBJ1-1
V: TRBV25-1

CDR3: CASSVVDSNSPLHF
length: 14
J: TRBJ1-6
V: TRBV7-9

CDR3: CASSWEGTVEQYF
length: 13
J: TRBJ2-7
V: TRBV6-5

CDR3: CASSFSGEVFF
length: 11
J: TRBJ2-1
V: TRBV7-2

CDR3: CASSLVSETGEGYTF
length: 15
J: TRBJ1-2
V: TRBV7-9

CDR3: CASSPSGANVLTF
length: 13
J: TRBJ2-6
V: TRBV5-4

CDR3: CASSSWGLYGYTF
length: 13
J: TRBJ1-2
V: TRBV19

CDR3: CASSPLAGGYNEQFF
length: 15
J: TRBJ2-1
V: TRBV7-7

CDR3: CASSGGWSTDTQYF
length: 14
J: TRBJ2-3
V: TRBV6-1

CDR3: CASSDGAGQPQHF
length: 13
J: TRBJ1-5
V: TRBV2

CDR3: CASSAQQGHYGYTF
length: 14
J: TRBJ1-2
V: TRBV9

CDR3: CASSPRTSGGLTDTQYF
length: 17
J: TRBJ2-3
V: TRBV7-9

CDR3: CASSLGSVTQYF
length: 12
J: TRBJ2-3
V: TRBV5-4

CDR3: CASSQQDLNTGELFF
length: 15
J: TRBJ2-2
V: TRBV4-1

CDR3: CASGDRGRNTDTQYF
length: 15
J: TRBJ2-3
V: TRBV2

CDR3: CASGDARAYSYEQYF
length: 15
J: TRBJ2-7
V: TRBV27

CDR3: CASSQYRGPAGELFF
length: 15
J: TRBJ2-2
V: TRBV6-1

CDR3: CASSEVENSGSLVRAGYF
length: 18
J: TRBJ2-5
V: TRBV2

CDR3: CASSENYAYEQYF
length: 13
J: TRBJ2-7
V: TRBV2

CDR3: CASTPTGIPFYTF
length: 13
J: TRBJ1-2
V: TRBV7-9

CDR3: CASSQIRGRSFTEAFF
length: 16
J: TRBJ1-1
V: TRBV11-2

CDR3: CAISPGLAGFGTDTQYF
length: 17
J: TRBJ2-3
V: TRBV10-3

CDR3: CASSWETGMNTEAFF
length: 15
J: TRBJ1-1
V: TRBV5-6

CDR3: CASSERAGGPNTGELFF
length: 17
J: TRBJ2-2
V: TRBV6-1

CDR3: CASSLAGRDNTGELFF
length: 16
J: TRBJ2-2
V: TRBV5-4

CDR3: CAWRETYEAFF
length: 11
J: TRBJ1-1
V: TRBV30

CDR3: CASSQRGVEETQYF
length: 14
J: TRBJ2-5
V: TRBV25-1

CDR3: CAWKTGANTEAFF
length: 13
J: TRBJ1-1
V: TRBV30